A single sample is the source of the 23 T cell receptor beta chains below, sequenced in a study of T cells in tuberculosis. After thawing and overnight rest, PBMC were stained with GMM-loaded CD1B tetramer, viability dye and anti-CD3 for sorting. C32 glucose monomycolate from Rhodococcus equi was loaded onto the CD1B tetramers. Generated by immunoSEQ multiplex PCR, the TCRdb table keeps only in-frame clones and is missing some. The sample carries about 88,000 clones, roughly 88% recorded once. Source material: CD1b-GMM tetramer-negative cells sorted from PBMCs. The receptors originated from an adult woman with latent tuberculosis.

This chain uses TRBV11-2 with TRBJ1-5; 10 nucleotides agree with TRBD1. J lost 4 bases, V lost 5 bases, and 5 bases had no gene match. This CDR3 has 15 amino acids. Germline V gives CDR1 SGHAT, CDR2 FQNNGV. The CDR3 nucleotides read TGTGCCAGCAGCGGTGGGACAGGGGATAATCAGCCCCAGCATTTT. It yields the protein CASSGGTGDNQPQHF.

The chain carries TRBV5-5 and TRBJ1-1; a possible D gene is TRBD1 (5 bases). V shed 9 bases and J shed 4 bases, with 22 bases lying between them. Germline V gene lookup returns CDR1 SGHKS and CDR2 YYEKEE (reference sequence). The CDR3 spans 15 residues. CDR3 amino acids: CATGGVGGLATEAFF. The CDR3 DNA follows: TGTGCCACCGGGGGGGTTGGGGGACTGGCCACTGAAGCTTTCTTT.

The CDR3, as DNA: TGTGCCAGCAGTGGTGGCAGTTTGCAGCCCCAGCATTTT. Its translation is CASSGGSLQPQHF. V gene TRBV2 combines with J gene TRBJ1-5, with D unclear. CDR1 and CDR2 (germline): SNHLY, FYNNEI. The V end was cut by 4 bases, the J end by 7 bases, with 11 bases between. The CDR3 has 13 residues.

This chain links TRBV25-1 with TRBJ1-1; 7 bases align to TRBD1. Germline V lookup: CDR1 MGHDK, CDR2 SYGVNS. V trimming: 5 bases; J trimming: 1 base; junction bases outside the gene matches: 10. There are 16 residues in the CDR3. The CDR3 DNA reads as TGTGCCAGCAGTCCTTACGGGACAGAGCAGAACACTGAAGCTTTCTTT. This translates into CASSPYGTEQNTEAFF. The variable domain in full, with the rest retrieved from reference TRBV25-1 and TRBJ1-1, is EADIYQTPRYLVIGTGKKITLECSQTMGHDKMYWYQQDPGMELHLIHYSYGVNSTEKGDLSSESTVSRIRTEHFPLTLESARPSHTSQYLCASSPYGTEQNTEAFFGQGTRLTVV.

This chain connects TRBV5-6 to TRBJ2-1; 8 positions agree with TRBD2. Per the germline V gene, CDR1 is SGHDT and CDR2 is YYEEEE. This CDR3 spans 17 amino acids. Losses at the gene ends were 2 bases for V and 5 bases for J; bases not matched to a gene: 12. Here the CDR3 DNA reads TGTGCCAGCAGCTTCCTCGGGGGACTAGATGGGGACAATGAGCAGTTCTTC. The encoded protein is CASSFLGGLDGDNEQFF.

This chain connects TRBV19 to TRBJ1-1, with 7 bases aligning to TRBD1. V lost 3 bases and J lost 0; bases outside the gene matches: 4. Germline-derived CDR1 and CDR2 are LNHDA and SQIVND (reference sequence). The CDR3 loop spans 15 amino acids. In DNA form, the CDR3 reads TGTGCCAGTAGTATGACAGGGTTCCTGAACACTGAAGCTTTCTTT. As protein: CASSMTGFLNTEAFF.

V is TRBV7-9 and J is TRBJ1-6; TRBD1 matches at 7 bases. V was pared by 2 bases and J by 10 bases, with 5 bases of the junction left unmatched. The CDR3 covers 14 residues. Germline-derived CDR1 and CDR2 are SEHNR and FQNEAQ (reference sequence). CDR3 residues: CASSLSQGVSPLHF. CDR3 coding DNA: TGTGCCAGCAGCTTATCGCAGGGGGTCTCACCCCTCCACTTT.

The count of this clone is one. The chain joins TRBV30 to TRBJ2-7; no firm D call. Trimming removed 5 bases at V and 2 bases at J, with 4 bases between. The germline V gene encodes CDR1 GTSNPN and CDR2 SVGIG (reference sequence). The CDR3 has 10 amino acids. CDR3 DNA sequence: TGTGCCTGGGGGCCCTACGAGCAGTACTTC. This codes for CAWGPYEQYF.

This chain connects TRBV5-4 to TRBJ1-1; D is unresolved. This CDR3 has 13 amino acids. The V gene's germline CDR1 is SGHNT and CDR2 YYREEE (reference sequence). V gave up 6 bases and J gave up 8 bases, with 17 bases separating them. CDR3: CASNSGFGEEAFF. The CDR3 DNA is TGTGCCAGCAATTCCGGGTTTGGTGAAGAAGCTTTCTTT.

The rearrangement links TRBV6-6 to TRBJ1-2; TRBD1 matches 9 bases. Trimming took 6 bases from V and 5 from J; bases not matched to a gene: 4. This CDR3 is 13 amino acids long. Germline loops: CDR1 MNHNY, CDR2 SVGAGI (reference sequence). DNA for the CDR3: TGTGCCAGCAGCGACAGGGGGAGATATGGCTACACCTTC. This gives the protein CASSDRGRYGYTF.

The chain links TRBV6-5 to TRBJ2-1; no definite D call. The CDR3 is 13 residues long. V shed 5 bases and J shed 4 bases, with 9 bases lying between them. Germline CDR1 and CDR2: MNHEY and SVGAGI. CDR3: CASSTSQYNEQFF. In DNA, the CDR3 is TGTGCCAGCAGTACTTCACAGTACAATGAGCAGTTCTTC.

V and J are TRBV2 and TRBJ1-1; 10 positions match TRBD1. Germline V lookup: CDR1 SNHLY, CDR2 FYNNEI. V lost 1 base and J lost 4; bases outside the gene matches: 3. This CDR3 has 15 residues. Written as DNA, the CDR3 is TGTGCCAGCAGTGAAGAGGGACAGGGGTTCACTGAAGCTTTCTTT. Its protein product is CASSEEGQGFTEAFF. Using reference TRBV2 and TRBJ1-1 for the parts outside the CDR3, the full variable domain is EPEVTQTPSHQVTQMGQEVILRCVPISNHLYFYWYRQILGQKVEFLVSFYNNEISEKSEIFDDQFSVERPDGSNFTLKIRSTKLEDSAMYFCASSEEGQGFTEAFFGQGTRLTVV.

Of note for this clone: At one end, the junction sequence differs from germline, possibly due to a read error. The CDR3 sequence: CASSYGQGGGERFF. Here the CDR3 DNA reads TGCGCCAGCAGCTACGGACAGGGAGGCGGGGAGCGGTTTTTT. The chain couples TRBV5-1 to TRBJ2-2; 8 bases agree with TRBD1. CDR1 SGHRS and CDR2 YFSETQ come from the germline V gene. CDR3 length equals 14 residues.

This chain connects TRBV7-2 to TRBJ1-1; D may be TRBD1 (5 bases). The V gene's germline CDR1 is SGHTA and CDR2 FQGNSA. This CDR3 comprises 12 residues. The V gene lost 5 bases and the J gene lost 4 bases, with 8 bases spanning the gap. The CDR3 nucleotides are TGTGCCAGCAGCCTCGACAGCACTGAAGCTTTCTTT. This translates into CASSLDSTEAFF.

This clone has just one count. This chain uses TRBV30 with TRBJ2-2; 9 bases agree with TRBD1. The CDR3 loop spans 16 amino acids. The germline CDR1 and CDR2 sequences are GTSNPN and SVGIG (reference sequence). V gave up 0 bases and J gave up 1 base; unmatched junction bases: 3. The CDR3 coding sequence is TGTGCCTGGAGTGTACTGGGACAGGGGAACACCGGGGAGCTGTTTTTT. Protein sequence: CAWSVLGQGNTGELFF.

On this clone: Other DNA sequences in this sample translate to the same CDR3. The chain recombines TRBV9 with TRBJ1-6; 7 nucleotides agree with TRBD1. V dropped 4 bases and J dropped 0; count of bases not matched to a gene: 4. The CDR3 has 16 residues. CDR1 is SGDLS, CDR2 YYNGEE, per germline. The CDR3: CASSPTGSSYNSPLHF. The CDR3 region has the DNA TGTGCCAGCAGCCCGACAGGGAGCTCCTATAATTCACCCCTCCACTTT. The full variable domain, its missing parts supplied by reference TRBV9 and TRBJ1-6, is DSGVTQTPKHLITATGQRVTLRCSPRSGDLSVYWYQQSLDQGLQFLIQYYNGEERAKGNILERFSAQQFPDLHSELNLSSLELGDSALYFCASSPTGSSYNSPLHFGNGTRLTVT.

The chain employs TRBV10-2 and TRBJ2-5; 7 bases map to TRBD2. The DNA end is more similar to TRBJ2-7, so the J call may be wrong. This CDR3 is built from 14 residues. CDR1 WSHSY and CDR2 SAAADI come from the germline V gene. The CDR3 DNA sequence: TGCGCCAGCAGTCAAGCGGGGCTGTCCTACGAGCAGTACTTC. Protein sequence: CASSQAGLSYEQYF.

This chain joins TRBV27 and TRBJ2-1; maybe TRBD2 (6 bases). This CDR3 contains 16 residues. V was clipped by 5 bases and J by 0 bases, with 14 bases between them. Germline CDR1 and CDR2: MNHEY and SMNVEV (reference sequence). The CDR3 nucleotides read TGTGCCAGCAGTGACCCCGGGCGGGGCTCCTACAATGAGCAGTTCTTC. Its protein product is CASSDPGRGSYNEQFF.

The gene calls are TRBV5-1 and TRBJ2-3; weak D call: TRBD2 (6 bases). Germline V CDR1 and CDR2: SGHRS, YFSETQ. V lost 4 bases to trimming and J lost 2 bases, with 20 bases between them. This CDR3 region has 17 residues. The CDR3 spells CASSPLVTGGSTDTQYF. The CDR3 nucleotides are TGCGCCAGCAGCCCCCTCGTTACCGGGGGTTCCACAGATACGCAGTATTTT. The full variable domain, rest sourced from reference TRBV5-1 and TRBJ2-3, is KAGVTQTPRYLIKTRGQQVTLSCSPISGHRSVSWYQQTPGQGLQFLFEYFSETQRNKGNFPGRFSGRQFSNSRSEMNVSTLELGDSALYLCASSPLVTGGSTDTQYFGPGTRLTVL.

V and J are TRBV27 and TRBJ1-2; TRBD1 aligns across 9 bases. The CDR3 is 15 amino acids. The J segment lost 8 bases and the V segment lost 5 bases, leaving 12 bases of the junction unmatched. Per the germline V gene, CDR1 is MNHEY and CDR2 is SMNVEV (reference sequence). The CDR3 reads CASSPQGARAQGYTF. DNA of the CDR3: TGTGCCAGCAGTCCACAGGGGGCGCGGGCCCAAGGCTACACCTTC.

This sequence joins TRBV29-1 and TRBJ1-2; D is ambiguous. Trimming took off 3 bases at V and 0 bases at J, with 11 bases between the two ends. This CDR3 region has 14 residues. From germline, CDR1 is SQVTM and CDR2 ANQGSEA. CDR3: CSVDLIVSNYGYTF. The CDR3 nucleotides are TGCAGCGTTGATCTGATAGTGTCTAACTATGGCTACACCTTC.

This chain links TRBV19 with TRBJ1-2, with D possibly being TRBD1 (5 bases). The germline gives CDR1 LNHDA, CDR2 SQIVND (reference sequence). V was pared by 5 bases and J by 4 bases, with 14 bases between. The CDR3 has 14 amino acids. The CDR3 loop is CASSPQGLGYGYTF. Written as DNA, the CDR3 is TGTGCCAGTAGTCCTCAGGGTCTAGGCTATGGCTACACCTTC.

The genes are TRBV6-5 and TRBJ1-2, with D possibly matching TRBD1 (6 bases). The CDR3 is 13 residues long. Germline assignment: CDR1 MNHEY and CDR2 SVGAGI. The V gene lost 6 bases and the J gene lost 5 bases, with 13 bases spanning the gap. The DNA for the CDR3 is TGTGCCAGCAGAACCGGGACAACTTATGGCTACACCTTC. Its translation is CASRTGTTYGYTF.